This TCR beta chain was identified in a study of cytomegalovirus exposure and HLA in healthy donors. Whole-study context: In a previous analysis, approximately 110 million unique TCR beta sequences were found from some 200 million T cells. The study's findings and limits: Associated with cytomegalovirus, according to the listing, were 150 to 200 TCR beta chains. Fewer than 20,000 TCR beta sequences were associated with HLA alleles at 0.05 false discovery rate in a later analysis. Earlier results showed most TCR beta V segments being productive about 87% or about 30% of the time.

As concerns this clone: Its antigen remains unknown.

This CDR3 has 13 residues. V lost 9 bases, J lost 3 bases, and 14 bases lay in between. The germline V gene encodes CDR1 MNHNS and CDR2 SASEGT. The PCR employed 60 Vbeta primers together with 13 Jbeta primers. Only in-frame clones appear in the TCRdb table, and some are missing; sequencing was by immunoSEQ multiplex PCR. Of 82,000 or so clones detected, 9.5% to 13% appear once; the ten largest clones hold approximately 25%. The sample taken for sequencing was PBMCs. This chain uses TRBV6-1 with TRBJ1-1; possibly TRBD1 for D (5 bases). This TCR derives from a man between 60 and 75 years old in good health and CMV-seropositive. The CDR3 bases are TGTGCCAGTTTTCAGGGTACATACACTGAAGCTTTCTTT. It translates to CASFQGTYTEAFF.